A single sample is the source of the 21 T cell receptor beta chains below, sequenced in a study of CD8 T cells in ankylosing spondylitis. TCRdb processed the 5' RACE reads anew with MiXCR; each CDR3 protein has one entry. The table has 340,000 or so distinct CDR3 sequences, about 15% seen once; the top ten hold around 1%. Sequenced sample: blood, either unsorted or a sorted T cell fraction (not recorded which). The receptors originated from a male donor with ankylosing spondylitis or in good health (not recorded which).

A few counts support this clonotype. CDR3: CASQVGTTDTQYF. CDR3 in DNA: TGCGCCAGCCAGGTGGGAACCACAGATACGCAGTATTTT. The genes are TRBV5-1 and TRBJ2-3; D remains unclear. Trimming removed 7 bases at V and 2 bases at J, with 11 bases between. This CDR3 spans 13 amino acids. The germline V gene encodes CDR1 SGHRS and CDR2 YFSETQ.

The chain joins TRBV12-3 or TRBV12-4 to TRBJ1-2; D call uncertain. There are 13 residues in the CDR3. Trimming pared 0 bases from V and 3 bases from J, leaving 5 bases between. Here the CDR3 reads CASSLAKYYGYTF. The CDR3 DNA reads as TGTGCCAGCAGTTTAGCGAAGTACTATGGCTACACCTTC.

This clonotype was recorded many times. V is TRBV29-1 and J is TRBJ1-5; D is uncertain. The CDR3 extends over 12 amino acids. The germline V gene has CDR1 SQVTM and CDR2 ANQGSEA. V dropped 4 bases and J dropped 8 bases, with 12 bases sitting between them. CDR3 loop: CSVGTVGEPQHF. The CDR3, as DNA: TGCAGCGTTGGGACGGTCGGTGAGCCCCAGCATTTT.

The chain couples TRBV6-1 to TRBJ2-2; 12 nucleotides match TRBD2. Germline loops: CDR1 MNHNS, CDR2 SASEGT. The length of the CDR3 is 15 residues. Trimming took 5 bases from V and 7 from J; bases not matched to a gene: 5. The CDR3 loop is CASSRLAGAVGELFF. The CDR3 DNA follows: TGTGCCAGCAGTAGACTAGCGGGAGCCGTCGGGGAGCTGTTTTTT.

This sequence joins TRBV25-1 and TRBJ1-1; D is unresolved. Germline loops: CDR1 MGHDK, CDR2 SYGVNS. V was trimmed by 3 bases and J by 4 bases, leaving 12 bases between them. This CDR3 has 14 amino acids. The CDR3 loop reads CASSDGSKGTEAFF. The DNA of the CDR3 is TGTGCCAGCAGTGATGGCTCTAAAGGCACTGAAGCTTTCTTT.

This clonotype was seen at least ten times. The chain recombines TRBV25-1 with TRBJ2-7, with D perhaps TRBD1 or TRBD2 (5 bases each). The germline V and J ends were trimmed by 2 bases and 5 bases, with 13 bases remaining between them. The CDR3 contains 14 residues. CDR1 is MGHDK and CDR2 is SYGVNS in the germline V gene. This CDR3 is CASSEGGSTHEQYF. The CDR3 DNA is TGTGCCAGCAGTGAAGGGGGTAGCACCCACGAGCAGTACTTC.

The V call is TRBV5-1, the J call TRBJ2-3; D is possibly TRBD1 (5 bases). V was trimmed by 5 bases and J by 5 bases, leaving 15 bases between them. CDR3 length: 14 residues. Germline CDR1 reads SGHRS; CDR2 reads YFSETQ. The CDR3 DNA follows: TGCGCCAGCAGATATCAGGGTGGGCAAGATACGCAGTATTTT. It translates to CASRYQGGQDTQYF.

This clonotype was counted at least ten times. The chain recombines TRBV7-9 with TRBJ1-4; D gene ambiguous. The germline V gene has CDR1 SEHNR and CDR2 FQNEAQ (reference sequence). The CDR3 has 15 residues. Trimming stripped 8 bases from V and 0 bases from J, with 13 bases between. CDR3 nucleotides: TGTGCCAGCGGGGTTGTGGTCGCAACTAATGAAAAACTGTTTTTT. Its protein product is CASGVVVATNEKLFF. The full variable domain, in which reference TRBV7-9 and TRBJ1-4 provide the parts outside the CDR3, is DTGVSQNPRHKITKRGQNVTFRCDPISEHNRLYWYRQTLGQGPEFLTYFQNEAQLEKSRLLSDRFSAERPKGSFSTLEIQRTEQGDSAMYLCASGVVVATNEKLFFGSGTQLSVL.

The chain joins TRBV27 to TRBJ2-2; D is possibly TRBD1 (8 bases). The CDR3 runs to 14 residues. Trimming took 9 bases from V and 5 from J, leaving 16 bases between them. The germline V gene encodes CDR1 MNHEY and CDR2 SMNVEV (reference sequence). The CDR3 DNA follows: TGTGCCAGTCGACAGGGGAGGGGGACCGGGGAGCTGTTTTTT. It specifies CASRQGRGTGELFF.

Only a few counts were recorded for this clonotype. DNA of the CDR3: TGTGCCAGCAAGGACCCTGGGGCCAACGTCCTGACTTTC. Amino acid sequence: CASKDPGANVLTF. The chain couples TRBV2 to TRBJ2-6; no clear D. V was trimmed by 7 bases and J by 2 bases, leaving 6 bases between them. CDR1 SNHLY and CDR2 FYNNEI come from the germline V gene. The CDR3 consists of 13 residues.

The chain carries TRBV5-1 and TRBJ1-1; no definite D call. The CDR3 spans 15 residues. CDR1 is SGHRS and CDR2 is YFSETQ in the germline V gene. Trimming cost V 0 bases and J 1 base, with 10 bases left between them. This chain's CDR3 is CASSLEEGRNTEAFF. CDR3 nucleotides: TGCGCCAGCAGCTTGGAGGAGGGCCGGAACACTGAAGCTTTCTTT. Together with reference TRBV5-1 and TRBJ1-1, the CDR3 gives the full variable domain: KAGVTQTPRYLIKTRGQQVTLSCSPISGHRSVSWYQQTPGQGLQFLFEYFSETQRNKGNFPGRFSGRQFSNSRSEMNVSTLELGDSALYLCASSLEEGRNTEAFFGQGTRLTVV.

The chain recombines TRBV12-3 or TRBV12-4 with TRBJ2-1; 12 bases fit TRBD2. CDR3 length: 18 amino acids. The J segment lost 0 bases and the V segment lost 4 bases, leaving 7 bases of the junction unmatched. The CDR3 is CASSSTPGLAGSYNEQFF. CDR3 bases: TGTGCCAGCAGTTCAACGCCGGGACTAGCGGGCTCCTACAATGAGCAGTTCTTC.

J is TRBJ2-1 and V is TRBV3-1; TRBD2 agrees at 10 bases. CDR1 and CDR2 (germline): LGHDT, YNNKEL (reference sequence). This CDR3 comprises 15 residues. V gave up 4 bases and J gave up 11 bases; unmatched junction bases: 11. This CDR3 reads CASSPPGLAGVQQFF. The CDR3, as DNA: TGTGCCAGCAGCCCCCCGGGGCTAGCGGGGGTTCAGCAGTTCTTC.

The chain's CDR3 is CASSLQAGETEAFF. For the CDR3, the DNA is TGTGCCAGCAGCTTGCAGGCAGGGGAAACTGAAGCTTTCTTT. The chain links TRBV5-5 to TRBJ1-1, with D tentatively TRBD1 (6 bases). The CDR3 has 14 residues. V was trimmed by 1 base and J by 5 bases, leaving 12 bases between them. CDR1 SGHKS and CDR2 YYEKEE come from the germline V gene (reference sequence). The full variable domain, its missing parts supplied by reference TRBV5-5 and TRBJ1-1, is DAGVTQSPTHLIKTRGQQVTLRCSPISGHKSVSWYQQVLGQGPQFIFQYYEKEERGRGNFPDRFSARQFPNYSSELNVNALLLGDSALYLCASSLQAGETEAFFGQGTRLTVV.

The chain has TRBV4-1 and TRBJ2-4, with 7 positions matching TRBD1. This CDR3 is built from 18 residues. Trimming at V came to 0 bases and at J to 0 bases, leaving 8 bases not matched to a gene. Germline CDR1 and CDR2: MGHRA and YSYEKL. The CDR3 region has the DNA TGCGCCAGCAGCCAAGATAGCGACAGGGCACTAGCCAAAAACATTCAGTACTTC. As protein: CASSQDSDRALAKNIQYF.

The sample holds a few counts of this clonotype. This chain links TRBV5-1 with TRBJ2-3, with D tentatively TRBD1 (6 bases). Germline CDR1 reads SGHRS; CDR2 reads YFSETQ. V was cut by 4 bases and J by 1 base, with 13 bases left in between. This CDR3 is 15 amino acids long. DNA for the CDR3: TGCGCCAGCAGCCCCTGGGACACCCGCACAGATACGCAGTATTTT. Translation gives CASSPWDTRTDTQYF.

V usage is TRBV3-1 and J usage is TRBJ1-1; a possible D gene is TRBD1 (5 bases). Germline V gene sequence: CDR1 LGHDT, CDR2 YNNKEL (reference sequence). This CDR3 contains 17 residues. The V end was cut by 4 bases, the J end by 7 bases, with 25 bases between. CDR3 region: CASSPTRVGRGGFEAFF. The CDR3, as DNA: TGTGCCAGCAGCCCCACAAGGGTGGGGAGGGGTGGGTTTGAAGCTTTCTTT.

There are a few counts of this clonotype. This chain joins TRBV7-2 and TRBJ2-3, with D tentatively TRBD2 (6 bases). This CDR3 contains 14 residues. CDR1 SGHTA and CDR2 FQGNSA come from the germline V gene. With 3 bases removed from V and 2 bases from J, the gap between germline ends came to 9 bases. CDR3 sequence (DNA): TGTGCCAGCAGCTTTACTAGCCTCACAGATACGCAGTATTTT. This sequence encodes CASSFTSLTDTQYF.

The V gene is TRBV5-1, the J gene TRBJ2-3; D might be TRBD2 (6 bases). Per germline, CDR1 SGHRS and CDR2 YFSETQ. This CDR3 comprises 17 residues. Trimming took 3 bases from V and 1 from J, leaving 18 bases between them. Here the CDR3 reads CASSSNPGTGRTDTQYF. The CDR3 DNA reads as TGCGCCAGCAGCTCGAACCCCGGGACTGGCCGCACAGATACGCAGTATTTT.

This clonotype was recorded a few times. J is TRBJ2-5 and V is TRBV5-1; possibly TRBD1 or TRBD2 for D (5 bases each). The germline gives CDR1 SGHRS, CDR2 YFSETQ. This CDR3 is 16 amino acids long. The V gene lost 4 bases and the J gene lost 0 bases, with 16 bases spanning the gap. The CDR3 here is CASSPRPGAYQETQYF. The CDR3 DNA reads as TGCGCCAGCAGCCCCCGCCCCGGGGCGTACCAAGAGACCCAGTACTTC.

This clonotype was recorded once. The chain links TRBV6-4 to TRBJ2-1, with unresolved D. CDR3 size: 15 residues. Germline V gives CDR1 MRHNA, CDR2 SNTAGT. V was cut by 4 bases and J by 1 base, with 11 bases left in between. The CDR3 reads CASSGNKGSYNEQFF. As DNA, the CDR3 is TGTGCCAGCAGTGGGAACAAAGGTTCCTACAATGAGCAGTTCTTC.